The following is a T cell receptor (beta chain) sequence with its context. This sample stems from a study of blood T cells in healthy people across ages. Sample-barcoded 5' priming and a J-beta primer mix drove a second PCR of roughly 6 to 12 cycles. TCRdb independently ran MiXCR on the 5' RACE reads; one entry per CDR3 protein. The sample lists 1.4 million or so distinct CDR3 sequences; 35% to 45% were seen once. Germline V CDR1 and CDR2: DFQATT, SNEGSKA (reference sequence). V was pared by 3 bases and J by 0 bases, with 8 bases of the junction left unmatched. The CDR3 extends over 15 amino acids. The TCR sequence derives from a woman between 18 and 30 years old in good health. The V and J genes are TRBV20-1 and TRBJ2-7, with TRBD1 identical over 7 bases. Specimen: blood. The CDR3: CSARGSPGGSYEQYF. For the CDR3, the DNA is TGCAGTGCTAGGGGCTCGCCAGGGGGCTCCTACGAGCAGTACTTC.